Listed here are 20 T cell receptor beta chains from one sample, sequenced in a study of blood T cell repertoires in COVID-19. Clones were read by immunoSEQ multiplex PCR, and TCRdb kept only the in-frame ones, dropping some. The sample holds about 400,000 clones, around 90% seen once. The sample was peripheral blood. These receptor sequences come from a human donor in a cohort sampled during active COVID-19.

This CDR3 reads CSASGGLQGAGTEAFF. The CDR3 nucleotides are TGCAGTGCTAGTGGGGGTCTACAGGGGGCGGGTACTGAAGCTTTCTTT. V is TRBV20-1 and J is TRBJ1-1; TRBD1 matches 9 bases. The J segment lost 5 bases and the V segment lost 3 bases, leaving 13 bases of the junction unmatched. Germline CDR1 reads DFQATT; CDR2 reads SNEGSKA (reference sequence). The CDR3 extends over 16 amino acids.

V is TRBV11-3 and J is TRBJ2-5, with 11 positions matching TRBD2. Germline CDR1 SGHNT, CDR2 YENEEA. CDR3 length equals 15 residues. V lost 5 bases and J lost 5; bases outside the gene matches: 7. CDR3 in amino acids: CASSGGGTSGETQYF. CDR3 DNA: TGTGCCAGCAGCGGAGGGGGGACTAGCGGCGAGACCCAGTACTTC.

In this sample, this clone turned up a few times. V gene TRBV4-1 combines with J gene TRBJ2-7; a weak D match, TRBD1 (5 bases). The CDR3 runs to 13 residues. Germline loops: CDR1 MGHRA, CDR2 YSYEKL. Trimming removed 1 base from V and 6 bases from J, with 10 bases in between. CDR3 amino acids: CASSQVPGLEQYF. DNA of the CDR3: TGCGCCAGCAGCCAAGTTCCAGGGCTCGAGCAGTACTTC.

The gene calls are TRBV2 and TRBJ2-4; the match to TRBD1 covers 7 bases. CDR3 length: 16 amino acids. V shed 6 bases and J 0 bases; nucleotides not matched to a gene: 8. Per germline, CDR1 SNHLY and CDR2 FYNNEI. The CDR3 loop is CASRGDRTLAKNIQYF. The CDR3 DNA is TGTGCCAGCAGAGGGGACAGAACCTTAGCCAAAAACATTCAGTACTTC. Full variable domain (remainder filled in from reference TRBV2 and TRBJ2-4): EPEVTQTPSHQVTQMGQEVILRCVPISNHLYFYWYRQILGQKVEFLVSFYNNEISEKSEIFDDQFSVERPDGSNFTLKIRSTKLEDSAMYFCASRGDRTLAKNIQYFGAGTRLSVL.

The CDR3 reads CASSRGLEETQYF. CDR3 DNA: TGTGCCAGCAGTCGCGGACTAGAGGAGACCCAGTACTTC. The rearrangement links TRBV6-2 or TRBV6-3 to TRBJ2-5; 7 bases match TRBD2. J gave up 5 bases and V 5 bases, and 5 bases lay outside the gene matches. Per the germline V gene, CDR1 is MNHEY and CDR2 is SVGEGT. The CDR3 contains 13 residues.

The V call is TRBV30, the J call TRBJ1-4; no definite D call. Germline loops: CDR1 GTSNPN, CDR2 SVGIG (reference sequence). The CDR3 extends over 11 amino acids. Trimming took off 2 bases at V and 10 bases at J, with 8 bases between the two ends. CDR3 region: CAWSNGGKLFF. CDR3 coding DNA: TGTGCCTGGAGTAACGGAGGAAAACTGTTTTTT.

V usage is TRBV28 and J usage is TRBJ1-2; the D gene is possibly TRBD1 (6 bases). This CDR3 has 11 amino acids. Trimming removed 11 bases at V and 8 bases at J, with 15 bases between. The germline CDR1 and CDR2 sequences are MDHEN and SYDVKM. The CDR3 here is CALGGGWGYTF. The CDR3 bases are TGTGCCCTCGGGGGGGGCTGGGGCTACACCTTC.

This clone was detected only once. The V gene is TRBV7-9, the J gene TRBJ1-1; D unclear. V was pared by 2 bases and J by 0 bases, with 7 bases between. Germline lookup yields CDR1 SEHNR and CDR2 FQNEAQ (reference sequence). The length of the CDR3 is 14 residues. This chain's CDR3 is CASSLNNMNTEAFF. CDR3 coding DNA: TGTGCCAGCAGCTTAAACAACATGAACACTGAAGCTTTCTTT.

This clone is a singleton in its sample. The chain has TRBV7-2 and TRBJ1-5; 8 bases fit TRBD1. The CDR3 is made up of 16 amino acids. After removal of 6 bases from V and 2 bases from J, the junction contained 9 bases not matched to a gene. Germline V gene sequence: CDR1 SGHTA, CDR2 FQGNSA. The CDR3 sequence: CASSKVQGAGNQPQHF. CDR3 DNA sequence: TGTGCCAGCAGTAAAGTCCAGGGGGCTGGCAATCAGCCCCAGCATTTT.

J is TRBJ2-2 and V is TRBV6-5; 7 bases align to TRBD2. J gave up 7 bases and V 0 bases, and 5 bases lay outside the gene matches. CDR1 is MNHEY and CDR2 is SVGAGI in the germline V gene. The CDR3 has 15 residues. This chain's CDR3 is CASSYSIWGGGELFF. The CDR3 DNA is TGTGCCAGCAGTTACTCGATCTGGGGGGGCGGGGAGCTGTTTTTT.

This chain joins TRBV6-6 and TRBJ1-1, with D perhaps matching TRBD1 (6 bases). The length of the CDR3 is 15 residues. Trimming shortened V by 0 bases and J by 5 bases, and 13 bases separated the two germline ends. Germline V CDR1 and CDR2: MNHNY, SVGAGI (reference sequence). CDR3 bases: TGTGCCAGCAGTTACTCGGGGGGGCGTTGGACTGAAGCTTTCTTT. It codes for CASSYSGGRWTEAFF.

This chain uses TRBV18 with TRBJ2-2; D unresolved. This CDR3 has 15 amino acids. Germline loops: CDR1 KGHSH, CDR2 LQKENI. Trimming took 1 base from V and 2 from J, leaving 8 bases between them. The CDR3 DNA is TGTGCCAGCTCACCACGGCTTACAAACACCGGGGAGCTGTTTTTT. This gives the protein CASSPRLTNTGELFF.

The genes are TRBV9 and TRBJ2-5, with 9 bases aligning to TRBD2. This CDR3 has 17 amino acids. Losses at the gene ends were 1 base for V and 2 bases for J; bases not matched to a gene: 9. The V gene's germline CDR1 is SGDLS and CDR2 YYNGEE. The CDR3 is CASSVNVAGGRQETQYF. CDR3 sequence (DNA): TGTGCCAGCAGCGTAAATGTGGCGGGGGGGCGACAAGAGACCCAGTACTTC.

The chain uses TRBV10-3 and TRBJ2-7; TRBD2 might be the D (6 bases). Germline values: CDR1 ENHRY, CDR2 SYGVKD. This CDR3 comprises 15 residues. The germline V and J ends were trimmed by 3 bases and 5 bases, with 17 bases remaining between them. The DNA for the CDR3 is TGTGCCATCAGTGATCGGGACTCACGGATGGACGAGCAGTACTTC. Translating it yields CAISDRDSRMDEQYF.

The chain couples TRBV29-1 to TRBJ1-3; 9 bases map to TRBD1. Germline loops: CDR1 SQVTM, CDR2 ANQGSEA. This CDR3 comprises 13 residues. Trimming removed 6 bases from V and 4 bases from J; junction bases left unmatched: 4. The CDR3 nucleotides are TGCAGCGTGGGGACAGGGATCGGAAACACCATATATTTT. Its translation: CSVGTGIGNTIYF. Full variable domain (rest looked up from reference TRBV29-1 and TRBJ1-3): SAVISQKPSRDICQRGTSLTIQCQVDSQVTMMFWYRQQPGQSLTLIATANQGSEATYESGFVIDKFPISRPNLTFSTLTVSNMSPEDSSIYLCSVGTGIGNTIYFGEGSWLTVV.

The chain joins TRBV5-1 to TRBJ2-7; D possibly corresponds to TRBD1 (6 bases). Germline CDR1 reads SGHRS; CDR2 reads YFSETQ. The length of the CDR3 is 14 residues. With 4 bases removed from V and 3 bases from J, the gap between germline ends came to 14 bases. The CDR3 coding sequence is TGCGCCAGCAGCGCCCCAACAGGGATCTACGAGCAGTACTTC. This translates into CASSAPTGIYEQYF.

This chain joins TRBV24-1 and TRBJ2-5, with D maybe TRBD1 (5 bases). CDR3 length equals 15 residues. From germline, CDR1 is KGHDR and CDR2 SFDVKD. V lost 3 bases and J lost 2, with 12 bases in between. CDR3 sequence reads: CATSDRGQVQETQYF. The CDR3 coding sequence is TGTGCCACCAGTGATAGAGGACAAGTACAAGAGACCCAGTACTTC.

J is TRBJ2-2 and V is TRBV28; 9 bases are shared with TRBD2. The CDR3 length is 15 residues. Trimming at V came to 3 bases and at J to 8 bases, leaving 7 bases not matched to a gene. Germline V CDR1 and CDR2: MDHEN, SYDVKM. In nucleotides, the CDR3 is TGTGCCAGCAGTTTGGCTAGCGGGGATAGGGGGGAGCTGTTTTTT. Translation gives CASSLASGDRGELFF.

CDR3 region: CASSVDAAWEETQYF. CDR3 bases: TGTGCCAGCAGCGTAGACGCAGCTTGGGAGGAGACCCAGTACTTC. This chain links TRBV9 with TRBJ2-5; TRBD2 might be the D (5 bases). Germline CDR1 SGDLS, CDR2 YYNGEE. V dropped 0 bases and J dropped 5 bases, with 14 bases sitting between them. The CDR3 covers 15 residues.

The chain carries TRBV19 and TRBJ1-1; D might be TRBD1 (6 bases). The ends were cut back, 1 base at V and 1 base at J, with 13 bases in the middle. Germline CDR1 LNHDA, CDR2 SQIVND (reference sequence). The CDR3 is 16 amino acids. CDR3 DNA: TGTGCCAGTAGTATAGCCTCAGGGGCTTCGAACACTGAAGCTTTCTTT. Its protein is CASSIASGASNTEAFF.